The present TCR beta chain was sequenced within a study of blood T cell repertoires in COVID-19 (dated by TCRdb to about 2020). In the study overall: The collaborator samples originated in the United States, Italy and Spain and spanned the acute and convalescent phases of COVID-19. The prospective study material was composed of cDNA or gDNA derived from T cells, B-cell-depleted T cells, or PBMCs. Subjects who had been exposed to COVID-19, were actively infected with it, or had recovered from it provided the deeply sampled blood TCRbeta repertoires that made up the dataset. The repertoires were released in a freely available public database intended as a resource for research on the immune response to SARS-CoV-2. Samples were obtained from the ongoing ImmuneRACE study (first 160 participants) and from approximately 1,200 subjects provided by 6 global collaborators. Sample metadata almost always included a de-identified subject ID, COVID-19 status, age in years and sex. HLA class I and class II types, where available, came from metadata supplied by the sample provider rather than from assay-based typing. The paper's findings and limits, for the study overall: Clinical and demographic metadata were provided uncurated, with the amount varying by source and participant.

Concerning this clone itself: Its antigen has not been determined. No base quality values were provided; no much bigger clone lies one nucleotide off.

The germline V gene sets CDR1 to MNHEY and CDR2 to SVGAGI. Reading from cysteine to phenylalanine, the CDR3 counts 12 amino acids. Just the 36-base CDR3 DNA is kept, in frame starting at base 1. V is cut by 6 bases and J by 4 bases, and the space between the germline ends is 9 bases. TCRbeta CDR3 regions were amplified from genomic DNA by means of the immunoSEQ Assay, a bias-controlled multiplex PCR. The authors' pipeline ran thus. Nucleated cell counts per sample were estimated from amplification of reference gene primers within the assay. To quantify the absolute abundance of each unique TCRbeta CDR3 rearrangement, sequence reads were collapsed and filtered. Productive Simpson clonality was computed per sample as the square root of Simpson's diversity index over productive rearrangements. The table was pulled from immuneACCESS by TCRdb, which kept in-frame rearrangements only. Such tables lose some clones; where checked, under half of the loss comes from unresolved V genes, and the rest has no known cause. For V, J and clone size, that table is used; D and trimming come from the DNA. For this sample the table gives approximately 150,000 clones, of which around nine tenths were detected only once. The top ten hold 1.5% to 2% of the sample.

The collaborating institutions used their own protocols to collect whole blood in K2EDTA tubes. For TCRbeta analysis, collaborator samples were shipped as frozen whole blood, as isolated PBMCs, or as DNA extracted from either sample type. This receptor was taken from a woman between 45 and 65 years old with acute or convalescent COVID-19. Input material: peripheral blood. Recombination connected TRBV6-5 to TRBJ1-1, with no confidently assigned D gene. The DNA sequence reads TGTGCCAGCAGCTCCCCGGGCACTGAAGCTTTCTTT. Its protein is CASSSPGTEAFF.